Below, 20 T cell receptor beta chains from the same sample are listed, as sequenced in a study of blood T cell repertoires in COVID-19. Generated by immunoSEQ multiplex PCR, the TCRdb table keeps only in-frame clones and is missing some. The sample shows 300,000 to 400,000 clones, approximately 87% of them seen only once. Sequenced material: peripheral blood. All receptors derive from a woman aged 45-65 years who had recovered from COVID-19.

The chain uses TRBV7-6 and TRBJ1-1; D might be TRBD1 (6 bases). V lost 6 bases, J lost 1 base, and 18 bases lay in between. CDR1 SGHVS and CDR2 FNYEAQ come from the germline V gene. This CDR3 is 16 amino acids long. Here the CDR3 DNA reads TGTGCCAGCAGTCTCTCCGGCAGGGGATCGAACACTGAAGCTTTCTTT. Translating gives CASSLSGRGSNTEAFF.

The sample holds a few counts of this clone. V is TRBV28 and J is TRBJ2-1; 10 bases align to TRBD1. This CDR3 comprises 17 residues. V gave up 1 base and J gave up 4 bases; unmatched junction bases: 7. Germline V gene lookup returns CDR1 MDHEN and CDR2 SYDVKM. CDR3 bases: TGTGCCAGCAGTTTATATAAAACGGGACAGGGGTACAATGAGCAGTTCTTC. Translation gives CASSLYKTGQGYNEQFF. Together with reference TRBV28 and TRBJ2-1, the CDR3 gives the full variable domain: DVKVTQSSRYLVKRTGEKVFLECVQDMDHENMFWYRQDPGLGLRLIYFSYDVKMKEKGDIPEGYSVSREKKERFSLILESASTNQTSMYLCASSLYKTGQGYNEQFFGPGTRLTVL.

This clone was seen more than once but under ten times. This chain links TRBV4-3 with TRBJ2-7; TRBD1 aligns across 7 bases. The CDR3 is 16 residues long. Germline loops: CDR1 LGHNA, CDR2 YSLEER. Trimming cost V 3 bases and J 1 base; bases outside gene matches: 9. This chain's CDR3 is CASSHSSTGESYEQYF. CDR3 in DNA: TGCGCCAGCAGCCATTCGTCTACAGGGGAATCCTACGAGCAGTACTTC.

The V call is TRBV6-5, the J call TRBJ2-4; the D gene is possibly TRBD2 (6 bases). The CDR3 length is 13 residues. Germline V gives CDR1 MNHEY, CDR2 SVGAGI. V dropped 10 bases and J dropped 8 bases, with 18 bases sitting between them. CDR3 DNA: TGTGCCACCGGGGGATTGCATCAAGACATTCAGTACTTC. It is translated as CATGGLHQDIQYF.

V usage is TRBV5-1 and J usage is TRBJ2-1, with 8 bases aligning to TRBD2. J was trimmed by 5 bases and V by 0 bases; bases with no gene match: 4. The length of the CDR3 is 15 residues. Germline loops: CDR1 SGHRS, CDR2 YFSETQ. CDR3 nucleotide sequence: TGCGCCAGCAGCTTGGAGATAGCGGGGCACAATGAGCAGTTCTTC. Its translation: CASSLEIAGHNEQFF.

The chain combines TRBV9 with TRBJ2-1, with 8 bases fitting TRBD2. This CDR3 contains 15 residues. The V and J ends lost 4 bases and 3 bases, in that order; junction bases with no gene match: 6. Germline lookup yields CDR1 SGDLS and CDR2 YYNGEE. DNA of the CDR3: TGTGCCAGCAGCCGGAGCGGGAGTAACTACAATGAGCAGTTCTTC. Protein sequence: CASSRSGSNYNEQFF.

The V and J genes are TRBV6-4 and TRBJ2-3; possible D gene TRBD2, 7 bases. Trimming shortened V by 3 bases and J by 2 bases, and 15 bases separated the two germline ends. In germline, CDR1 is MRHNA, CDR2 SNTAGT. CDR3 length: 16 amino acids. The CDR3 region has the DNA TGTGCCAGCAGTGAAGATGGGGGGGCGAACACAGATACGCAGTATTTT. Its translation: CASSEDGGANTDTQYF.

The chain recombines TRBV11-3 with TRBJ2-7; D is unresolved. The CDR3 sequence is 11 residues long. The V end was cut by 5 bases, the J end by 3 bases, with 5 bases between. Per the germline V gene, CDR1 is SGHNT and CDR2 is YENEEA. CDR3 nucleotides: TGTGCCAGCAGCAACAACTACGAGCAGTACTTC. Protein product: CASSNNYEQYF.

This CDR3 is CASSRRVSTEAFF. In nucleotides, the CDR3 is TGTGCCAGTAGTAGGAGGGTTTCGACTGAAGCTTTCTTT. The chain links TRBV19 to TRBJ1-1; D is unclear. In germline, CDR1 is LNHDA, CDR2 SQIVND (reference sequence). The ends were cut back, 4 bases at V and 5 bases at J, with 11 bases in the middle. The CDR3 sequence is 13 residues long.

This clone was found many times. The chain has TRBV27 and TRBJ2-1; TRBD1 is a possible D gene (6 bases). CDR1 is MNHEY and CDR2 is SMNVEV in the germline V gene (reference sequence). Trimming cost V 2 bases and J 9 bases, with 17 bases left between them. This CDR3 spans 15 amino acids. The CDR3 region is CASSLTGWGFGEQFF. CDR3 DNA: TGTGCCAGCAGTTTAACAGGGTGGGGTTTTGGTGAGCAGTTCTTC.

This sequence joins TRBV28 and TRBJ2-1, with a possible D match to TRBD2 (6 bases). CDR3 length: 15 amino acids. V gave up 3 bases and J gave up 5 bases, with 14 bases separating them. The germline CDR1 and CDR2 sequences are MDHEN and SYDVKM. Written as DNA, the CDR3 is TGTGCCAGCAGTTTGGGTCGGGAGTGGGACAATGAGCAGTTCTTC. Protein sequence: CASSLGREWDNEQFF.

This chain links TRBV5-6 with TRBJ2-5, with TRBD2 identical over 10 bases. The CDR3 spans 16 residues. CDR1 and CDR2 from the germline V gene are SGHDT and YYEEEE. The V gene end was trimmed by 4 bases and the J gene end by 2 bases; junction bases not matched to a gene: 8. The CDR3 sequence: CASSPSLAGVQETQYF. CDR3 nucleotides: TGTGCCAGCAGCCCTAGTCTAGCGGGAGTTCAAGAGACCCAGTACTTC.

In regard to this clone: The same CDR3 also results from other DNA sequences found in this sample. The rearrangement links TRBV9 to TRBJ1-4; TRBD1 aligns across 10 bases. V was clipped by 0 bases and J by 7 bases; unmatched bases: 3. Germline V CDR1 and CDR2: SGDLS, YYNGEE. The CDR3 length is 15 residues. CDR3 amino acids: CASSVGTGGGEKLFF. CDR3 coding DNA: TGTGCCAGCAGCGTAGGGACAGGGGGTGGTGAAAAACTGTTTTTT.

The chain employs TRBV6-6 and TRBJ2-5, with 14 bases identical to TRBD2. CDR1 and CDR2 (germline): MNHNY, SVGAGI (reference sequence). The CDR3 has 16 amino acids. V lost 6 bases and J lost 5; bases outside the gene matches: 8. The CDR3: CASSPGLAGASETQYF. CDR3 bases: TGTGCCAGCAGCCCGGGACTAGCGGGAGCTTCGGAGACCCAGTACTTC.

V usage is TRBV11-2 and J usage is TRBJ2-7; weak D call: TRBD2 (6 bases). V was trimmed by 1 base and J by 5 bases, leaving 15 bases between them. Germline V gene sequence: CDR1 SGHAT, CDR2 FQNNGV. This CDR3 comprises 15 residues. The CDR3 spells CASSLVVGEEDEQYF. Here the CDR3 DNA reads TGTGCCAGCAGCTTAGTAGTCGGGGAGGAAGACGAGCAGTACTTC.

The J gene is TRBJ1-2, the V gene TRBV30; D remains ambiguous. This CDR3 region has 15 residues. CDR1 is GTSNPN and CDR2 is SVGIG in the germline V gene (reference sequence). Trimming left V 0 bases short and J 0 bases short, with 11 bases between. This CDR3 reads CAWSVYRAANYGYTF. The DNA for the CDR3 is TGTGCCTGGAGTGTTTACAGAGCAGCTAACTATGGCTACACCTTC.

The chain links TRBV27 to TRBJ1-2, with 12 positions matching TRBD1. The J segment lost 8 bases and the V segment lost 2 bases, leaving 12 bases of the junction unmatched. Germline loops: CDR1 MNHEY, CDR2 SMNVEV (reference sequence). The CDR3 contains 17 residues. CDR3 protein: CASSLNWDRGRWVGYTF. As DNA, the CDR3 is TGTGCCAGCAGTTTAAATTGGGACAGGGGGCGCTGGGTGGGCTACACCTTC.

The V gene is TRBV7-8, the J gene TRBJ1-1; 11 bases are shared with TRBD1. After removal of 5 bases from V and 10 bases from J, the junction contained 3 bases not matched to a gene. CDR1 is SGHVS, CDR2 FQNEAQ, per germline. CDR3 length: 12 residues. CDR3 residues: CASSLDRGRAFF. DNA of the CDR3: TGTGCCAGCAGCCTGGACAGGGGGCGAGCTTTCTTT.

J is TRBJ1-1 and V is TRBV7-9; TRBD1 agrees at 9 bases. The germline V gene encodes CDR1 SEHNR and CDR2 FQNEAQ (reference sequence). The CDR3 loop spans 15 amino acids. The ends lost 5 bases at V and 1 base at J; junction bases unmatched: 5. The DNA of the CDR3 is TGTGCCAGCAGCCCACCGACAGGGGGGAACACTGAAGCTTTCTTT. Translation gives CASSPPTGGNTEAFF.

The rearrangement links TRBV5-1 to TRBJ1-4, with a tentative D call TRBD1 (5 bases). CDR3 length: 15 residues. The V end was cut by 3 bases, the J end by 8 bases, with 17 bases between. CDR1 and CDR2 from the germline V gene are SGHRS and YFSETQ. CDR3 amino acids: CASSSQGNIGEKLFF. The CDR3 bases are TGCGCCAGCAGCTCGCAGGGAAACATAGGAGAAAAACTGTTTTTT. Looking up the rest from reference TRBV5-1 and TRBJ1-4 gives the full variable domain: KAGVTQTPRYLIKTRGQQVTLSCSPISGHRSVSWYQQTPGQGLQFLFEYFSETQRNKGNFPGRFSGRQFSNSRSEMNVSTLELGDSALYLCASSSQGNIGEKLFFGSGTQLSVL.